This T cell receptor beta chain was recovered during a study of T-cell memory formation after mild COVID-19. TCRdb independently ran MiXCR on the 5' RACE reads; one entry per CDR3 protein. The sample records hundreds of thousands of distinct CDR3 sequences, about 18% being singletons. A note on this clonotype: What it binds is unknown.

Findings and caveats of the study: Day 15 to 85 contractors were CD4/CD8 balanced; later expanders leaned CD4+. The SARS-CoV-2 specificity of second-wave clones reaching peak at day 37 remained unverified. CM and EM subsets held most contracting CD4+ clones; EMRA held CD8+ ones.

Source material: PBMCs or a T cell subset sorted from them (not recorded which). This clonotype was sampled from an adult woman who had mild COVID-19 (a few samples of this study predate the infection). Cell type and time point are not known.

The CDR3 loop is CASSQRRDRGRYEQYF. The DNA of the CDR3 is TGTGCCAGCAGCCAACGGCGTGACAGGGGGCGATACGAGCAGTACTTC. The V call is TRBV7-9, the J call TRBJ2-7; 10 bases match TRBD1. The germline CDR1 and CDR2 sequences are SEHNR and FQNEAQ (reference sequence). The CDR3 is 16 amino acids. Germline trimming cut 5 bases from V and 4 bases from J; bases unmatched to any gene: 11.